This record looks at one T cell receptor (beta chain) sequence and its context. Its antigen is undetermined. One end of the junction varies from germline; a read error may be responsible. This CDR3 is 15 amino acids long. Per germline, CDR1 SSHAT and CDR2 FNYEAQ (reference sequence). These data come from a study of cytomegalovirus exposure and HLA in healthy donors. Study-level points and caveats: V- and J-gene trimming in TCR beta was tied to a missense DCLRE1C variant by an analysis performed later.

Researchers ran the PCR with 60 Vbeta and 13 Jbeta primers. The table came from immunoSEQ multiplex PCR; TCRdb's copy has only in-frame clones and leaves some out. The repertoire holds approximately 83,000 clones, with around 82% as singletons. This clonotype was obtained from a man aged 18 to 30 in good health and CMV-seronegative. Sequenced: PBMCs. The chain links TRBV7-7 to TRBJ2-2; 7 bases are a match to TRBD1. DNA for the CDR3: TGTGCTAGCAGCAGGGGGTATGGGGACACCGGGGAGCTGTTTTTT. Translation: CASSRGYGDTGELFF.